Here is one T cell receptor beta chain with its context. The target antigen is unknown. This sample is part of a study of STAT5B mutations in CD4+ large granular lymphocyte leukemia. TCRdb's copy holds only in-frame clones and misses some; the assay was immunoSEQ multiplex PCR. There are fewer than 35,000 clones in the sample; approximately 71% occur only once, and more than 0.35% lies in the top ten. Study results and limitations: TRBV06-family usage was enriched in top patient clones (8/27) versus controls (2/35). Roughly 27% of private leukemic clonotypes occurred rarely in other patients' non-leukemic repertoires.

There are 12 residues in the CDR3. The germline CDR1 and CDR2 sequences are SGHTA and FQGNSA. Deletions cut 7 bases from V and 6 bases from J, with 11 bases between. This clonotype originated in a human donor in good health. Sequences were obtained from CD4+ T cells from blood buffy coats. The rearrangement joins TRBV7-2 to TRBJ2-3; D call uncertain. CDR3 residues: CASTPRPDTQYF. The DNA for the CDR3 is TGTGCCAGCACCCCCCGACCGGATACGCAGTATTTT.